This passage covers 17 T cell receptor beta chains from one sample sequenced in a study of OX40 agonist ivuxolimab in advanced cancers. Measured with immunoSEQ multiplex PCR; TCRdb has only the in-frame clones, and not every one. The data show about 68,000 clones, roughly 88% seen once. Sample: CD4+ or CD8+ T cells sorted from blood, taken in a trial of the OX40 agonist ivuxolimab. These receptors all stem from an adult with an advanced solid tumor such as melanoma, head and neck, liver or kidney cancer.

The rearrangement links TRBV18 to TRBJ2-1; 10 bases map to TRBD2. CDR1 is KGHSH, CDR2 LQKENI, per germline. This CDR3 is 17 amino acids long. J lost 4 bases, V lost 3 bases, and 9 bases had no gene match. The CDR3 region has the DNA TGTGCCAGCTCACCCCCCGACTGGACTAGCGGATACAATGAGCAGTTCTTC. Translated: CASSPPDWTSGYNEQFF. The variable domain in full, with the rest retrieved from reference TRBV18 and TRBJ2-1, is NAGVMQNPRHLVRRRGQEARLRCSPMKGHSHVYWYRQLPEEGLKFMVYLQKENIIDESGMPKERFSAEFPKEGPSILRIQQVVRGDSAAYFCASSPPDWTSGYNEQFFGPGTRLTVL.

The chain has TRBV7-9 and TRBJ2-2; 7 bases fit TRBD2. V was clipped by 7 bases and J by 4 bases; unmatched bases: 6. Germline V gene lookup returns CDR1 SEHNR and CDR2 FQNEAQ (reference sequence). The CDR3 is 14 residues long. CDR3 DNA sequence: TGTGCCAGCAACCTCTTAGCGGGCACCGGGGAGCTGTTTTTT. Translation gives CASNLLAGTGELFF.

The DNA for the CDR3 is TGCGCCAGCAGTTCTCATACCCAGGGGCGCCTTGGTCTCAACTATGGCTACACCTTC. As protein: CASSSHTQGRLGLNYGYTF. The V call is TRBV23-1, the J call TRBJ1-2, with D maybe TRBD1 (6 bases). TRBV23-1 is an ORF, and what it does is uncertain. The CDR3 is made up of 19 amino acids. V lost 5 bases and J 2 bases, leaving 27 bases between the germline ends.

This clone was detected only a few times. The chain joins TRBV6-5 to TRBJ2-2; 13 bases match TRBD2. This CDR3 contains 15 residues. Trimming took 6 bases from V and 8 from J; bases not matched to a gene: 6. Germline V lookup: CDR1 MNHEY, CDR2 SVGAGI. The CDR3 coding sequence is TGTGCCAGCAGAGGACTAGCGGGAGTATCGGGGGAGCTGTTTTTT. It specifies CASRGLAGVSGELFF.

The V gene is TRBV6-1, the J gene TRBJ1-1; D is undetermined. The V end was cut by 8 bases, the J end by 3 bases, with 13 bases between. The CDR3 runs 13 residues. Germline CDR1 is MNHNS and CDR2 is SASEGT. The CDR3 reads CASGEATHTEAFF. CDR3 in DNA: TGTGCCAGCGGAGAAGCAACTCACACTGAAGCTTTCTTT.

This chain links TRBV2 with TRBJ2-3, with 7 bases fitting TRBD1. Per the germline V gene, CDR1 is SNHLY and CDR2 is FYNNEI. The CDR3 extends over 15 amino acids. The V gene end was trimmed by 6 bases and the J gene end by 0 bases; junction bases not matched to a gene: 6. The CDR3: CASRAEGQSTDTQYF. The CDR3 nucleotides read TGTGCCAGCAGGGCAGAGGGACAGAGCACAGATACGCAGTATTTT.

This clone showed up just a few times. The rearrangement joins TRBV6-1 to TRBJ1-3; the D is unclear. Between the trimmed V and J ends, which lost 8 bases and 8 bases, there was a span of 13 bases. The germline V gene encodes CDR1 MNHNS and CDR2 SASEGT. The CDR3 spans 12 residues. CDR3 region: CASPATADTIYF. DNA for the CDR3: TGTGCCAGCCCCGCCACGGCGGACACCATATATTTT.

CDR3 nucleotides: TGTGCCAGCAGTTACCGTAAGGGGGCGACGCAGCCCCAGCATTTT. This encodes CASSYRKGATQPQHF. V gene TRBV6-5 combines with J gene TRBJ1-5; 7 nucleotides line up with TRBD1. V trimming: 2 bases; J trimming: 7 bases; junction bases outside the gene matches: 8. Germline V gives CDR1 MNHEY, CDR2 SVGAGI. The length of the CDR3 is 15 residues.

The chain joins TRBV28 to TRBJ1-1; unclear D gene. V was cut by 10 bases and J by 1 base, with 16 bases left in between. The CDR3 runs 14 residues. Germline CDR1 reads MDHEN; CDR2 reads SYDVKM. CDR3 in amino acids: CATHARGGNTEAFF. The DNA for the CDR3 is TGTGCCACCCACGCTCGGGGTGGGAACACTGAAGCTTTCTTT.

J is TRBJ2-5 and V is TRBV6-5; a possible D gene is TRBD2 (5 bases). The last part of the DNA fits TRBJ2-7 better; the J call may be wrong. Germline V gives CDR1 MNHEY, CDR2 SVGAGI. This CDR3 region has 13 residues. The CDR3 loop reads CASSRILAYEQYF. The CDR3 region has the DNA TGTGCCAGCAGCCGCATCTTAGCGTACGAGCAGTACTTC.

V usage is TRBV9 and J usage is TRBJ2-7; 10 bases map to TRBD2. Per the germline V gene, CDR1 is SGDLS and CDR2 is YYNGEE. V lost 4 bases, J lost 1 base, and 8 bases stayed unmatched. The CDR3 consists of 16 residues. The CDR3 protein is CASSLRGTSESYEQYF. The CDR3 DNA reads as TGTGCCAGCAGCCTCCGCGGGACTAGCGAGTCCTACGAGCAGTACTTC.

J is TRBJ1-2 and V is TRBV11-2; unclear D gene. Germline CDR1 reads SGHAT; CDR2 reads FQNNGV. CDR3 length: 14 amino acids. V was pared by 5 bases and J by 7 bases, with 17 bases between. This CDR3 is CASSRSPDLSGYTF. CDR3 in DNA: TGTGCCAGCAGCCGGAGCCCGGATTTATCTGGCTACACCTTC.

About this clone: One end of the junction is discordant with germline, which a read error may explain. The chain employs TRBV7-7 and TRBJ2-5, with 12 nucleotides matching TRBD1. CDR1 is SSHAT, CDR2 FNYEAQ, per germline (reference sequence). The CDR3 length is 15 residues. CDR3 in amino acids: CASSTGTGGVETQYF. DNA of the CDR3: TGTGCTAGCAGCACTGGGACAGGGGGCGTTGAGACCCAGTACTTC.

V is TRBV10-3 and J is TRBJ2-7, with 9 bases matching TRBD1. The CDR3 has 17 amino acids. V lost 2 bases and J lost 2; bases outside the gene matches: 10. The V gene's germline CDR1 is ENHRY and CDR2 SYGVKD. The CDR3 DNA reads TGTGCCATCAGTGAGAGGACAGGGGTACTCACGACCTACGAGCAGTACTTC. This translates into CAISERTGVLTTYEQYF.

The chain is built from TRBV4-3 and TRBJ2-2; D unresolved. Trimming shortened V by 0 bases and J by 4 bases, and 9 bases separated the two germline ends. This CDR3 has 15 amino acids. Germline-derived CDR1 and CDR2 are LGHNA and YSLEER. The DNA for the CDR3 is TGCGCCAGCAGCCAAGAAAGGATCGGCACCGGGGAGCTGTTTTTT. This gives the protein CASSQERIGTGELFF.

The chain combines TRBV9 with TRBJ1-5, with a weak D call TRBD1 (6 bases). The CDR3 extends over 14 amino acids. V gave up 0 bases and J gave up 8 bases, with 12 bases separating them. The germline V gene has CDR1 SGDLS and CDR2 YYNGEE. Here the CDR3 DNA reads TGTGCCAGCAGCGTAGGGGGGGGCCTTGAGCCCCAGCATTTT. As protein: CASSVGGGLEPQHF.

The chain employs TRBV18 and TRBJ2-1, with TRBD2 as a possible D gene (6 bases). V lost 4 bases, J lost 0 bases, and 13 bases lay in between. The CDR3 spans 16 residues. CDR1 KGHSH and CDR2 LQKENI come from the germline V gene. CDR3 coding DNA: TGTGCCAGCTCACGGGGAGGCGCAAGCTCCTACAATGAGCAGTTCTTC. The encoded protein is CASSRGGASSYNEQFF.